These T cell receptor beta chains were read from a single sample in a study of early T cells in non-severe SARS-CoV-2 infection. One entry per CDR3 protein results from TCRdb running MiXCR on the 5' RACE reads. The table lists around 110,000 distinct CDR3 sequences, around 10% of them singletons. The sequenced sample consisted of whole blood. The receptors originated from an adult who was a healthcare worker with PCR-confirmed SARS-CoV-2 infection or an uninfected control (not recorded which). Both conserved end residues are part of each CDR3. Fields, in order: V gene, J gene, D gene, clone size, CDR3 protein, CDR3 DNA. The D gene is left open where the match is weak. The size field is filled for only some rows; it gives once, few, many or a size class.

v_gene: TRBV11-2; j_gene: TRBJ2-5; d_gene: .; abundance: many; CDR3aa: CASSSSRAQETQYF; CDR3nt: TGTGCCAGCAGCTCCAGCCGAGCCCAAGAGACCCAGTACTTC
v_gene: TRBV28; j_gene: TRBJ2-7; d_gene: .; abundance: .; CDR3aa: CASFLGAMSSEQYF; CDR3nt: TGTGCCAGCTTCTTGGGGGCGATGAGCTCCGAGCAGTACTTC
v_gene: TRBV10-3; j_gene: TRBJ2-5; d_gene: TRBD2; abundance: many; CDR3aa: CAISLSGGLETQYF; CDR3nt: TGTGCCATCAGTCTGTCGGGAGGTTTAGAGACCCAGTACTTC
v_gene: TRBV9; j_gene: TRBJ2-5; d_gene: .; abundance: few; CDR3aa: CASSPRVQETQYF; CDR3nt: TGTGCCAGCAGTCCCCGGGTACAAGAGACCCAGTACTTC
v_gene: TRBV12-3/TRBV12-4; j_gene: TRBJ1-2; d_gene: TRBD1; abundance: .; CDR3aa: CARREAGGNLNYGYTF; CDR3nt: TGTGCCAGGAGAGAAGCAGGGGGAAATCTTAACTATGGCTACACCTTC
v_gene: TRBV7-2; j_gene: TRBJ2-1; d_gene: TRBD2; abundance: many; CDR3aa: CASSLFGLAANEQFF; CDR3nt: TGTGCCAGCAGCTTATTCGGACTAGCGGCCAATGAGCAGTTCTTC
v_gene: TRBV5-5; j_gene: TRBJ2-1; d_gene: .; abundance: .; CDR3aa: CASSFQGGDEQFF; CDR3nt: TGTGCCAGCAGCTTCCAGGGGGGTGATGAGCAGTTCTTC
v_gene: TRBV20-1; j_gene: TRBJ2-7; d_gene: .; abundance: few; CDR3aa: CSAGEASTLSYEQYF; CDR3nt: TGCAGTGCTGGGGAAGCGTCAACCCTTTCCTACGAGCAGTACTTC
v_gene: TRBV24-1; j_gene: TRBJ2-2; d_gene: .; abundance: .; CDR3aa: CATSGQEGRGNTGELFF; CDR3nt: TGTGCCACCAGTGGTCAGGAGGGTCGCGGGAACACCGGGGAGCTGTTTTTT
v_gene: TRBV12-3/TRBV12-4; j_gene: TRBJ1-4; d_gene: .; abundance: few; CDR3aa: CASSFNPQGEKLFF; CDR3nt: TGTGCCAGCAGTTTTAATCCCCAAGGGGAAAAACTGTTTTTT
v_gene: TRBV7-9; j_gene: TRBJ2-7; d_gene: .; abundance: many; CDR3aa: CASSSRQSSYEQYF; CDR3nt: TGTGCCAGCAGCTCGAGACAGAGCTCCTACGAGCAGTACTTC
v_gene: TRBV7-3; j_gene: TRBJ2-3; d_gene: TRBD2; abundance: .; CDR3aa: CASSLGRTSDYTDTQYF; CDR3nt: TGTGCCAGCAGCTTGGGACGGACTAGCGATTACACAGATACGCAGTATTTT
v_gene: TRBV11-2; j_gene: TRBJ2-7; d_gene: TRBD2; abundance: many; CDR3aa: CASSLDRWGTSGSYEQYF; CDR3nt: TGTGCCAGCAGCTTAGATCGATGGGGGACTAGCGGGAGCTACGAGCAGTACTTC
v_gene: TRBV7-6; j_gene: TRBJ2-1; d_gene: TRBD1; abundance: .; CDR3aa: CASSSSPGQRVSQGHNEQFF; CDR3nt: TGTGCCAGCAGCTCATCACCGGGACAGAGGGTATCACAGGGTCACAATGAGCAGTTCTTC
v_gene: TRBV7-8; j_gene: TRBJ2-7; d_gene: .; abundance: many; CDR3aa: CASSPSRVPYEQYF; CDR3nt: TGTGCCAGCAGCCCCAGCAGGGTCCCCTACGAGCAGTACTTC
v_gene: TRBV18; j_gene: TRBJ1-5; d_gene: .; abundance: many; CDR3aa: CATKGDVHQPQHF; CDR3nt: TGTGCCACCAAGGGGGACGTACATCAGCCCCAGCATTTT
v_gene: TRBV13; j_gene: TRBJ2-7; d_gene: .; abundance: .; CDR3aa: CASSGPRYGVVPYEQYF; CDR3nt: TGTGCCAGCAGCGGTCCGAGGTACGGAGTAGTTCCCTACGAGCAGTACTTC
v_gene: TRBV27; j_gene: TRBJ2-1; d_gene: TRBD2; abundance: many; CDR3aa: CASSFRLAGAENEQFF; CDR3nt: TGTGCCAGCAGTTTCCGGCTAGCGGGAGCAGAGAATGAGCAGTTCTTC
v_gene: TRBV4-1; j_gene: TRBJ2-7; d_gene: TRBD2; abundance: .; CDR3aa: CASSQDPGGYGEQYF; CDR3nt: TGCGCCAGCAGCCAAGATCCGGGAGGATATGGGGAGCAGTACTTC
v_gene: TRBV13; j_gene: TRBJ2-1; d_gene: TRBD1; abundance: many; CDR3aa: CASSLAGQGSYNEQFF; CDR3nt: TGTGCCAGCAGCTTAGCTGGACAGGGTTCCTATAATGAGCAGTTCTTC
v_gene: TRBV13; j_gene: TRBJ2-7; d_gene: .; abundance: many; CDR3aa: CASSLREGNSYEQYF; CDR3nt: TGTGCCAGCAGCTTGCGTGAAGGCAACTCCTACGAGCAGTACTTC
v_gene: TRBV7-6; j_gene: TRBJ2-2; d_gene: TRBD2; abundance: many; CDR3aa: CASSAGTTGGELFF; CDR3nt: TGTGCCAGCAGCGCCGGGACTACCGGCGGGGAGCTGTTTTTT
v_gene: TRBV4-1; j_gene: TRBJ2-4; d_gene: .; abundance: .; CDR3aa: CASSPPRSGADIQYF; CDR3nt: TGCGCCAGCAGCCCCCCCCGGTCGGGGGCAGACATTCAGTACTTC
v_gene: TRBV29-1; j_gene: TRBJ2-1; d_gene: .; abundance: few; CDR3aa: CSVAGPSYNEQFF; CDR3nt: TGCAGCGTTGCGGGGCCCTCCTACAATGAGCAGTTCTTC
v_gene: TRBV27; j_gene: TRBJ2-3; d_gene: .; abundance: many; CDR3aa: CASSYRGGVDTQYF; CDR3nt: TGTGCCAGCAGCTACAGGGGCGGGGTAGATACGCAGTATTTT
v_gene: TRBV7-9; j_gene: TRBJ2-7; d_gene: .; abundance: many; CDR3aa: CASSFATSYEQYF; CDR3nt: TGTGCCAGCAGCTTCGCGACCTCCTACGAGCAGTACTTC